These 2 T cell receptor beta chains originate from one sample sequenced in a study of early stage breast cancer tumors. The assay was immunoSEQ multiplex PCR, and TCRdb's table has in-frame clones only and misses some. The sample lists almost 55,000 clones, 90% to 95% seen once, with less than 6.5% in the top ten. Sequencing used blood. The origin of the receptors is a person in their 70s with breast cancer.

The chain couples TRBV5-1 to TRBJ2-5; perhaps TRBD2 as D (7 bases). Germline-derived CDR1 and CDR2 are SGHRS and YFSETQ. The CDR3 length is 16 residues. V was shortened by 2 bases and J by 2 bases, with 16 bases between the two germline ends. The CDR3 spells CASSLQGGNFQETQYF. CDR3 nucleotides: TGCGCCAGCAGCTTACAGGGAGGGAATTTTCAAGAGACCCAGTACTTC. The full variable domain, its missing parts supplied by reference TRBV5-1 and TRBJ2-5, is KAGVTQTPRYLIKTRGQQVTLSCSPISGHRSVSWYQQTPGQGLQFLFEYFSETQRNKGNFPGRFSGRQFSNSRSEMNVSTLELGDSALYLCASSLQGGNFQETQYFGPGTRLLVL.

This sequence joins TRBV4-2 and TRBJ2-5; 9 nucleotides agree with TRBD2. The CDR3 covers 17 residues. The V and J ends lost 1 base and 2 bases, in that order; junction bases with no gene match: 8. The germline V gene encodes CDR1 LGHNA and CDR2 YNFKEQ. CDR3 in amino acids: CASSQVVGAGGQETQYF. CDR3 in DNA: TGTGCCAGCAGCCAAGTAGTGGGGGCGGGGGGGCAAGAGACCCAGTACTTC.